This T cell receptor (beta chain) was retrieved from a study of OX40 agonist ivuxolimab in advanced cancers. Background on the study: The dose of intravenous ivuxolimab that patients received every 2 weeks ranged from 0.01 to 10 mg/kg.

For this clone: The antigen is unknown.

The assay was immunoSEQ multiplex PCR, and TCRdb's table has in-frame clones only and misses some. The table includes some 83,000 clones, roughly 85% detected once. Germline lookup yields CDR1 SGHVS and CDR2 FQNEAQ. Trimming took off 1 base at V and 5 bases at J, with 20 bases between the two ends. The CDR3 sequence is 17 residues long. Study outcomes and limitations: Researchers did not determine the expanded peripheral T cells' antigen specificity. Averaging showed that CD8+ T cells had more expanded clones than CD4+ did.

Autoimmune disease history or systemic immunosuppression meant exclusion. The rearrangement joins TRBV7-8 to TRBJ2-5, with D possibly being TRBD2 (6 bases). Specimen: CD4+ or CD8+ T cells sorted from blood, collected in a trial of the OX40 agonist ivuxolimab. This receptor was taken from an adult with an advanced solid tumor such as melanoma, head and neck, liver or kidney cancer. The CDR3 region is CASSLVQVFGGEETQYF. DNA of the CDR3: TGTGCCAGCAGCTTAGTCCAAGTTTTCGGGGGAGAGGAGACCCAGTACTTC.